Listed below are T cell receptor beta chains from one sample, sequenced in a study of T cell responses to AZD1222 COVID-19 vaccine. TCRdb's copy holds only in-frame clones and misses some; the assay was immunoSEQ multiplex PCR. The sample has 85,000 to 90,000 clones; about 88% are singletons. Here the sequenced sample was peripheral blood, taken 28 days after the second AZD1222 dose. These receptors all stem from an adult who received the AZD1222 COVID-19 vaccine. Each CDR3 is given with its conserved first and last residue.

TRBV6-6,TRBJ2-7,CASSSTPGTAYEQYF
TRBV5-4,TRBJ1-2,CASSFSSGTANFYGYTF
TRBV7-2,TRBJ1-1,CASSLGDRTEAFF
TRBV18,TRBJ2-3,CASSPLAGGPTDTQYF
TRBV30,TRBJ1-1,CAWSVSGQPNTEAFF
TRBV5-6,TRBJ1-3,CASSRSRGFGNTIYF
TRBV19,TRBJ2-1,CASRAVGSGGAGEQFF
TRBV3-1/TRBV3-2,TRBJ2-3,CASSHGGGVRTDTQYF
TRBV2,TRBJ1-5,CASSEKVAGNQPQHF
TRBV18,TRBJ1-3,CASSQTLVGGYETIYF
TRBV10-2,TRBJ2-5,CASTRGGQETQYF
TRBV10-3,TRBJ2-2,CAISDVNSGANTGELFF
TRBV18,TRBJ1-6,CASSSDSQNSPLHF
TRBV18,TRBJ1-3,CASSPPGPWSHSGNTIYF
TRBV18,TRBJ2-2,CASSPPSKVGELFF
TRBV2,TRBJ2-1,CASSGDTLGEQFF
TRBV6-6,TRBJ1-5,CASIRTGDQPQHF
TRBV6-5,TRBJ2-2,CASNPPGGGGELFF
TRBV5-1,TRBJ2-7,CASRLVPSQHEQYF
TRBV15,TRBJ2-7,CATSRDPAVSYEQYF
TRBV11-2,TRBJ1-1,CASSSSVEAFF
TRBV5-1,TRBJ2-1,CASSSPPGLALNSEQFF
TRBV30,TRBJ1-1,CAWGPGQGTFF
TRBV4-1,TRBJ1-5,CASSQEQARGLNQPQHF
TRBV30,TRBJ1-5,CAWSPGQYQPQHF
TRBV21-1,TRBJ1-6,CASSKRYRDRAYYNSPLHF
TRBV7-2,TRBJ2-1,CASSLQGWGNEQFF
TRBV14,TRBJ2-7,CASSQGGGMEQYF
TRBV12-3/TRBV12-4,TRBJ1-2,CASSLGARYGYTF
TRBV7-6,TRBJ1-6,CASSLSGGFSPLHF
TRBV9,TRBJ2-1,CASSTGGGALAVQFF
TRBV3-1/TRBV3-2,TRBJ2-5,CASRRTGGETQYF
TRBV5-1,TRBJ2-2,CASNHGGGNTGELFF
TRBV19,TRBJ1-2,CATSTGGPYGYTF
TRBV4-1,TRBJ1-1,CASSIANTNTEAFF
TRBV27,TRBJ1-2,CASSSRGAYGYTF
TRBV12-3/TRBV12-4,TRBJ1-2,CASSPTVSGYTF
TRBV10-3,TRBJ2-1,CAISESSRGGTGEQFF
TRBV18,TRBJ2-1,CASSPRSGQGEVNEQFF
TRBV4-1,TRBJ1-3,CASSQSMTATGNTIYF
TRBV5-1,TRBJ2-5,CASSLGQRQTQYF